This TCR beta chain was observed in a study of T-cell memory formation after mild COVID-19. On the study more broadly: Most TCR clusters belonged to a single donor. Study-wide findings and caveats: Later expanders leaned CD4+, whereas day 15 to 85 contracting clones were balanced CD4/CD8.

This CDR3 comprises 15 residues. The germline gives CDR1 MGHDK, CDR2 SYGVNS. Trimming stripped 0 bases from V and 2 bases from J, with 11 bases between. Using its own MiXCR run on the 5' RACE reads, TCRdb lists one record per CDR3 protein. The profile shows hundreds of thousands of distinct CDR3 sequences, over 20% of them singletons. This clonotype occurred many times. Its target is not known. The rearrangement links TRBV25-1 to TRBJ2-7, with D perhaps being TRBD1 or TRBD2 (6 bases each). The sequence derives from an adult woman who had mild COVID-19 (a few samples of this study predate the infection). Cell type and time point are not known. The source material was PBMCs or a T cell subset sorted from them (not recorded which). CDR3 residues: CASSEYGGGTYEQYF. The CDR3 coding sequence is TGTGCCAGCAGTGAATACGGAGGGGGTACCTACGAGCAGTACTTC.